These 26 T cell receptor beta chains share one sample of origin, sequenced in a study of shared clonotypes between healthy human individuals. The assay was immunoSEQ multiplex PCR, and TCRdb's table has in-frame clones only and misses some. The data show around 2,000,000 clones, with less than 95% seen just once and 1.2% held by the top ten. The naive CD8 subset, CD45RO-negative cells positively selected for CCR7, excluded terminally differentiated effector memory CD45RA+ cells. The material sequenced was naive CD8+ T cells sorted from blood. The receptors shown here come from a man between 18 and 29 years old in good health.

The genes are TRBV7-9 and TRBJ2-1; 7 bases fit TRBD2. Trimming took 1 base from V and 8 from J; bases not matched to a gene: 11. The CDR3 consists of 16 residues. CDR1 and CDR2 (germline): SEHNR, FQNEAQ (reference sequence). CDR3 loop: CASSLVGRESNDEQFF. In nucleotides, the CDR3 is TGTGCCAGCAGCTTAGTTGGGCGGGAGAGTAATGATGAGCAGTTCTTC.

This clone has just one count. The chain employs TRBV2 and TRBJ2-1; 9 bases map to TRBD1. V lost 4 bases and J lost 3; bases outside the gene matches: 4. CDR1 and CDR2 from the germline V gene are SNHLY and FYNNEI. The CDR3 totals 15 residues. CDR3: CASSGSDRGYNEQFF. The CDR3 nucleotides read TGTGCCAGCAGTGGATCGGACAGGGGCTACAATGAGCAGTTCTTC.

The chain recombines TRBV5-4 with TRBJ2-2; D unresolved. Trimming removed 0 bases from V and 0 bases from J, with 9 bases in between. Germline CDR1 reads SGHNT; CDR2 reads YYREEE (reference sequence). The CDR3 is 16 amino acids. The CDR3 coding sequence is TGTGCCAGCAGCTTGGAGGGCATGCCGAACACCGGGGAGCTGTTTTTT. Its protein product is CASSLEGMPNTGELFF. Drawing the rest from reference TRBV5-4 and TRBJ2-2, the complete variable domain is ETGVTQSPTHLIKTRGQQVTLRCSSQSGHNTVSWYQQALGQGPQFIFQYYREEENGRGNFPPRFSGLQFPNYSSELNVNALELDDSALYLCASSLEGMPNTGELFFGEGSRLTVL.

About this clone itself: The sample contains more than one DNA sequence encoding this CDR3. The chain combines TRBV9 with TRBJ2-7, with D hard to call. This CDR3 comprises 15 residues. The germline V gene has CDR1 SGDLS and CDR2 YYNGEE. Deletions cut 0 bases from V and 0 bases from J, with 10 bases between. The CDR3 nucleotides read TGTGCCAGCAGCGTAGGTACGTCGAGCTCCTACGAGCAGTACTTC. Protein product: CASSVGTSSSYEQYF.

The DNA for the CDR3 is TGCGCCAGCAGCCTCCAGGGACTAGCGGGATATGAGCAGTTCTTC. Translation gives CASSLQGLAGYEQFF. The V gene is TRBV4-1, the J gene TRBJ2-1; 13 nucleotides agree with TRBD2. The junction had 5 bases not matched to a gene; V was cut back by 4 bases and J by 8 bases. Germline V gene lookup returns CDR1 MGHRA and CDR2 YSYEKL. The CDR3 covers 15 residues.

As regards this clone: This sample also contains other DNA sequences that code for the same CDR3. The chain links TRBV5-4 to TRBJ2-7, with 9 positions matching TRBD1. Germline V CDR1 and CDR2: SGHNT, YYREEE (reference sequence). V shed 4 bases, J shed 2 bases, and the junction held 4 bases outside the gene matches. The CDR3 covers 14 residues. The CDR3 reads CASSPGQGAYEQYF. The CDR3 nucleotides are TGTGCCAGCAGCCCGGGACAGGGAGCCTACGAGCAGTACTTC.

Remarks on this clone: This CDR3 is also generated by other DNA sequences in the sample. The chain uses TRBV27 and TRBJ1-1; weak D call: TRBD1 (5 bases). The CDR3 is 13 amino acids. CDR1 is MNHEY, CDR2 SMNVEV, per germline (reference sequence). Between the trimmed V and J ends, which lost 5 bases and 2 bases, there was a span of 9 bases. The CDR3 DNA reads TGTGCCAGCAGTCTAGGGGCAAACACTGAAGCTTTCTTT. The encoded protein is CASSLGANTEAFF.

This chain links TRBV28 with TRBJ1-2; 7 nucleotides line up with TRBD1. From germline, CDR1 is MDHEN and CDR2 SYDVKM. Unmatched junction bases numbered 8, after V lost 6 bases and J lost 4 bases. CDR3 size: 14 residues. CDR3 region: CASSPTGVAYGYTF. CDR3 DNA: TGTGCCAGCAGCCCTACAGGGGTGGCCTATGGCTACACCTTC.

This clone was seen a few times. V and J are TRBV7-9 and TRBJ1-2; the D is unclear. Germline CDR1 is SEHNR and CDR2 is FQNEAQ (reference sequence). The CDR3 totals 14 residues. Trimming took 10 bases from V and 3 from J, leaving 18 bases between them. CDR3 in amino acids: CATLENPSDYGYTF. CDR3 DNA: TGTGCCACCCTGGAGAACCCCTCGGACTATGGCTACACCTTC.

The V gene is TRBV9, the J gene TRBJ2-2; TRBD1 is a possible D gene (6 bases). V was shortened by 1 base and J by 7 bases, with 8 bases between the two germline ends. The CDR3 sequence is 13 residues long. Per the germline V gene, CDR1 is SGDLS and CDR2 is YYNGEE. The CDR3 spells CASSVLQGGELFF. CDR3 DNA: TGTGCCAGCAGCGTACTACAGGGCGGGGAGCTGTTTTTT.

CDR3: CASSLVGQGEQFF. The CDR3 bases are TGCGCCAGCAGCTTGGTGGGGCAGGGTGAGCAGTTCTTC. The J gene is TRBJ2-1, the V gene TRBV5-1; tentative D call: TRBD1 (5 bases). V was cut by 0 bases and J by 9 bases, with 10 bases left in between. Germline V lookup: CDR1 SGHRS, CDR2 YFSETQ. The CDR3 is 13 amino acids.

The rearrangement uses TRBV14 and TRBJ1-1; no definite D call. The V gene's germline CDR1 is SGHDN and CDR2 FVKESK. This CDR3 comprises 14 residues. V shed 1 base and J shed 7 bases, with 13 bases lying between them. CDR3 sequence (DNA): TGTGCCAGCAGCCAAGCAATACAGACACATGAAGCTTTCTTT. This encodes CASSQAIQTHEAFF.

V is TRBV25-1 and J is TRBJ2-7; D is uncertain. V shed 6 bases and J shed 2 bases, with 11 bases lying between them. Germline V CDR1 and CDR2: MGHDK, SYGVNS. This CDR3 is 13 amino acids long. The CDR3 region has the DNA TGTGCCAGCAGCCCCTCGACGGCCTACGAGCAGTACTTC. The encoded protein is CASSPSTAYEQYF.

The chain employs TRBV27 and TRBJ2-2; maybe TRBD1 (5 bases). The CDR3 loop spans 13 amino acids. Trimming took 4 bases from V and 7 from J, leaving 10 bases between them. The germline CDR1 and CDR2 sequences are MNHEY and SMNVEV (reference sequence). The chain's CDR3 is CASSSTRVGELFF. In DNA form, the CDR3 reads TGTGCCAGCAGTTCCACCAGGGTCGGGGAGCTGTTTTTT.

This rearrangement joins TRBV27 to TRBJ1-1; the D gene is possibly TRBD1 (5 bases). Germline CDR1 and CDR2: MNHEY and SMNVEV (reference sequence). V lost 4 bases, J lost 4 bases, and 10 bases lay in between. This CDR3 is 13 amino acids long. The CDR3 is CASSSPGFTEAFF. The CDR3 nucleotides read TGTGCCAGCAGTTCCCCAGGGTTCACTGAAGCTTTCTTT.

The chain uses TRBV28 and TRBJ2-2; the D gene is possibly TRBD1 (5 bases). Trimming stripped 3 bases from V and 2 bases from J, with 16 bases between. The CDR3 extends over 17 amino acids. Germline V gene sequence: CDR1 MDHEN, CDR2 SYDVKM. The CDR3 protein is CASSFPTEIFNTGELFF. The CDR3 bases are TGTGCCAGCAGTTTCCCGACAGAAATCTTCAACACCGGGGAGCTGTTTTTT.

V usage is TRBV4-3 and J usage is TRBJ1-2, with TRBD1 matching over 7 bases. After removal of 1 base from V and 4 bases from J, the junction contained 6 bases not matched to a gene. This CDR3 contains 15 residues. Germline-derived CDR1 and CDR2 are LGHNA and YSLEER. CDR3 loop: CASSQGAGQFYGYTF. For the CDR3, the DNA is TGCGCCAGCAGCCAAGGGGCGGGACAGTTCTATGGCTACACCTTC.

V is TRBV28 and J is TRBJ2-7; perhaps TRBD2 as D (5 bases). This CDR3 spans 16 amino acids. Deletions cut 4 bases from V and 1 base from J, with 17 bases between. CDR1 and CDR2 (germline): MDHEN, SYDVKM. The CDR3 nucleotides are TGTGCCAGCAGTTACGTCGGGGAGTTTCGTTCCTACGAGCAGTACTTC. Encoded protein: CASSYVGEFRSYEQYF.

J is TRBJ2-2 and V is TRBV9; D remains ambiguous. Germline V CDR1 and CDR2: SGDLS, YYNGEE. The CDR3 contains 13 residues. The V gene lost 5 bases and the J gene lost 3 bases, with 8 bases spanning the gap. The chain's CDR3 is CASSAYDTGELFF. Written as DNA, the CDR3 is TGTGCCAGCAGTGCATACGACACCGGGGAGCTGTTTTTT.

The chain carries TRBV14 and TRBJ2-7; 9 bases match TRBD2. Germline lookup yields CDR1 SGHDN and CDR2 FVKESK. With V trimmed by 0 bases and J by 5 bases, 8 bases remained unmatched. The CDR3 covers 16 residues. The CDR3 DNA sequence: TGTGCCAGCAGCCAAGATGGGGCTAGCGGGGCCGACGAGCAGTACTTC. It codes for CASSQDGASGADEQYF.

The chain is built from TRBV9 and TRBJ1-2; 8 bases align to TRBD1. The CDR3 has 16 amino acids. V was pared by 3 bases and J by 4 bases, with 11 bases of the junction left unmatched. Germline assignment: CDR1 SGDLS and CDR2 YYNGEE. The CDR3: CASSAPRDRTGYGYTF. The CDR3 DNA sequence: TGTGCCAGCAGCGCCCCCCGGGACAGGACGGGCTATGGCTACACCTTC. Full variable domain (rest looked up from reference TRBV9 and TRBJ1-2): DSGVTQTPKHLITATGQRVTLRCSPRSGDLSVYWYQQSLDQGLQFLIQYYNGEERAKGNILERFSAQQFPDLHSELNLSSLELGDSALYFCASSAPRDRTGYGYTFGSGTRLTVV.

The genes are TRBV12-5 and TRBJ2-2; D unclear. The length of the CDR3 is 11 residues. Trimming shortened V by 6 bases and J by 5 bases, and 4 bases separated the two germline ends. The germline V gene encodes CDR1 LGHNT and CDR2 FRNRAP. CDR3 loop: CASGMTGELFF. As DNA, the CDR3 is TGTGCTAGTGGAATGACCGGGGAGCTGTTTTTT. Full variable domain (outside the CDR3, taken from reference TRBV12-5 and TRBJ2-2): DARVTQTPRHKVTEMGQEVTMRCQPILGHNTVFWYRQTMMQGLELLAYFRNRAPLDDSGMPKDRFSAEMPDATLATLKIQPSEPRDSAVYFCASGMTGELFFGEGSRLTVL.

With respect to this clone: Other DNA sequences in the sample encode the same CDR3. V gene TRBV6-5 combines with J gene TRBJ2-5, with 7 bases aligning to TRBD2. The ends lost 0 bases at V and 5 bases at J; junction bases unmatched: 0. In germline, CDR1 is MNHEY, CDR2 SVGAGI. The CDR3 spans 13 residues. CDR3 DNA sequence: TGTGCCAGCAGTTACTCCGGGGGGGAGACCCAGTACTTC. Protein product: CASSYSGGETQYF.

This clone was counted between two and nine times. This chain's CDR3 is CASSLLWNTEAFF. Written as DNA, the CDR3 is TGTGCCAGCAGCCTCCTTTGGAACACTGAAGCTTTCTTT. This rearrangement joins TRBV6-5 to TRBJ1-1; D gene ambiguous. This CDR3 spans 13 amino acids. CDR1 MNHEY and CDR2 SVGAGI come from the germline V gene. The germline V and J ends were trimmed by 6 bases and 1 base, with 9 bases remaining between them.

The CDR3 reads CASSEPAGTGLHEKLFF. The CDR3 DNA is TGTGCCAGCAGTGAACCCGCTGGGACAGGGCTCCATGAAAAACTGTTTTTT. This chain uses TRBV6-1 with TRBJ1-4; 9 positions agree with TRBD1. V dropped 2 bases and J dropped 6; count of bases not matched to a gene: 10. The CDR3 runs 17 residues. Germline CDR1 is MNHNS and CDR2 is SASEGT.

A word on this clone: The identical CDR3 is also encoded by other nucleotide sequences in the sample. The gene calls are TRBV27 and TRBJ2-7; 9 bases line up with TRBD1. Germline values: CDR1 MNHEY, CDR2 SMNVEV (reference sequence). This CDR3 is built from 14 residues. V shed 9 bases, J shed 5 bases, and the junction held 11 bases outside the gene matches. As DNA, the CDR3 is TGTGCCAGTTCCTCCGGGACAGGGTCTCACGAGCAGTACTTC. Encoded protein: CASSSGTGSHEQYF.